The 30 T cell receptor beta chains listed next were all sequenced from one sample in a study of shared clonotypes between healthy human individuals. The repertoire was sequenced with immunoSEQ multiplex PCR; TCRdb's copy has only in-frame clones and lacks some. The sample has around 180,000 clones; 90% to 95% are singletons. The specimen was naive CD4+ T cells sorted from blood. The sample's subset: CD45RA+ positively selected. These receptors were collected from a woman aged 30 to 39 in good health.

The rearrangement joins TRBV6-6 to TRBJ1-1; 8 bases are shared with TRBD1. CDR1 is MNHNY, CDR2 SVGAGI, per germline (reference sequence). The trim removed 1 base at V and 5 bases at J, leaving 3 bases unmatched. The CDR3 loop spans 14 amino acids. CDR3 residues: CASSYWDRRTEAFF. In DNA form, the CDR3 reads TGTGCCAGCAGTTACTGGGACAGGAGGACTGAAGCTTTCTTT.

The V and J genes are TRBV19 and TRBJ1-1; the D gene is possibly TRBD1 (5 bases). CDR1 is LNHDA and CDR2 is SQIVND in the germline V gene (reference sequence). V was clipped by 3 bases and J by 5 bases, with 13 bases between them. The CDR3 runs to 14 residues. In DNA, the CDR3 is TGTGCCAGTAGTATGGGGGGGGTCAGGACTGAAGCTTTCTTT. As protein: CASSMGGVRTEAFF.

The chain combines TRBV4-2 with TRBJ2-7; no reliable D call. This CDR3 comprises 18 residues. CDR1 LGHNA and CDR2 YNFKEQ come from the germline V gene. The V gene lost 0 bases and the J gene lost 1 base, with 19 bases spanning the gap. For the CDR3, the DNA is TGTGCCAGCAGCCAAGATAGAGGCGCCCCGTCCCGTTCCTACGAGCAGTACTTC. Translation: CASSQDRGAPSRSYEQYF.

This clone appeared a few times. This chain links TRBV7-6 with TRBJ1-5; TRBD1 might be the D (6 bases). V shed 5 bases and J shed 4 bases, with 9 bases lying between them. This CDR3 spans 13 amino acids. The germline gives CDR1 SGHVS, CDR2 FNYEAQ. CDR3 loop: CASSPGQNQPQHF. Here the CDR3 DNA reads TGTGCCAGCAGCCCCGGACAGAATCAGCCCCAGCATTTT.

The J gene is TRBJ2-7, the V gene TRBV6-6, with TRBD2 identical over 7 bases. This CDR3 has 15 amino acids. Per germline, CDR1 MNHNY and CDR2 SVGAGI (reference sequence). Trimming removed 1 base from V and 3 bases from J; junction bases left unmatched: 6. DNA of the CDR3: TGTGCCAGCAGTTACTTCCAGCGCGGGAGCTACGAGCAGTACTTC. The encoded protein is CASSYFQRGSYEQYF.

DNA for the CDR3: TGTGCCAGCAGTTTAACGGGACAGGGTAAGATTAGGCAGTACTTC. This encodes CASSLTGQGKIRQYF. This rearrangement joins TRBV28 to TRBJ2-5, with 9 bases that match TRBD1. Germline trimming cut 2 bases from V and 11 bases from J; bases unmatched to any gene: 12. This CDR3 is built from 15 residues. Germline V gene sequence: CDR1 MDHEN, CDR2 SYDVKM.

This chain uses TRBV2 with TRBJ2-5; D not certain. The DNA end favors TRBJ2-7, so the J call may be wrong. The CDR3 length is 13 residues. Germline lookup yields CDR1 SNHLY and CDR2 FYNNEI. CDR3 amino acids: CASRDGASYEQYF. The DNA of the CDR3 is TGTGCCAGCAGGGACGGAGCGAGCTACGAGCAGTACTTC.

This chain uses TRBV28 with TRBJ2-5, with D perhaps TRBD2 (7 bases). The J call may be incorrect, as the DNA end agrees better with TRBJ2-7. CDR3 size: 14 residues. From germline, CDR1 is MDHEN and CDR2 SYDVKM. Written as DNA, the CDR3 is TGTGCCAGCTCCCGGGGAGGGGGATCCTACGAGCAGTACTTC. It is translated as CASSRGGGSYEQYF.

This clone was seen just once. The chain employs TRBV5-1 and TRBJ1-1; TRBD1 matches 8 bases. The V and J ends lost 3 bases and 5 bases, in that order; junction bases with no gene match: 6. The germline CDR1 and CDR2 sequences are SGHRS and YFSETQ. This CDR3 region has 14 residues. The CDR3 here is CASSSGQGGTEAFF. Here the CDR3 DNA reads TGCGCCAGCAGCTCAGGACAGGGCGGGACTGAAGCTTTCTTT.

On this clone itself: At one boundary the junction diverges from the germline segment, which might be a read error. CDR3: CASSLVLLGREPPHF. CDR3 bases: TGTGCCAGCAGCTTAGTCCTTCTTGGGAGGGAACCCCCGCACTTC. V and J are TRBV11-2 and TRBJ2-5; 7 bases fit TRBD2. CDR3 length: 15 amino acids. CDR1 and CDR2 (germline): SGHAT, FQNNGV.

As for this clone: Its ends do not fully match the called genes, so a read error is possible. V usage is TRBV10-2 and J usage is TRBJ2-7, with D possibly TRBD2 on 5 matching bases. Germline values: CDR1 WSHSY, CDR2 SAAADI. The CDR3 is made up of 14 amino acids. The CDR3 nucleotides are TGCGCCAGCAGGGAGTTCGGGAAGTCCTACGAGCAGTACTTC. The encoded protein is CASREFGKSYEQYF.

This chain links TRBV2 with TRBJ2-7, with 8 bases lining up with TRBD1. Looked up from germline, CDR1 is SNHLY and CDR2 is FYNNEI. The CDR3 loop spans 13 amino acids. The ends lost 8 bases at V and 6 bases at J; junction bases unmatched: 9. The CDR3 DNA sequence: TGTGCCAGCGGCGGCAGGGGGCCCGGCGAGCAGTACTTC. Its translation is CASGGRGPGEQYF.

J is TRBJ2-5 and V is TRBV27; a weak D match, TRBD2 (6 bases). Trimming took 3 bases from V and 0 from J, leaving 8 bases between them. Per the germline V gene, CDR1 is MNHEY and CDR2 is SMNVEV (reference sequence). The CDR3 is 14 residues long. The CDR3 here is CASSLEGYQETQYF. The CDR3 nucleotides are TGTGCCAGCAGTTTGGAGGGGTACCAAGAGACCCAGTACTTC.

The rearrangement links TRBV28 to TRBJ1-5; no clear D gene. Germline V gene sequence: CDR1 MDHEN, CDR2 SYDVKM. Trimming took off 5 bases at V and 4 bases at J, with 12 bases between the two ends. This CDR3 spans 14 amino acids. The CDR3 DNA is TGTGCCAGCAGTCCAATCAGACGAAATCAGCCCCAGCATTTT. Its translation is CASSPIRRNQPQHF.

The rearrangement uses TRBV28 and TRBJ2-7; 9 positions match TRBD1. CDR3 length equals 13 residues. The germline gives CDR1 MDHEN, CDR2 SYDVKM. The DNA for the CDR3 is TGTGGCTCAGGGACAGGGTTTTCCTACGAGCAGTACTTC. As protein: CGSGTGFSYEQYF.

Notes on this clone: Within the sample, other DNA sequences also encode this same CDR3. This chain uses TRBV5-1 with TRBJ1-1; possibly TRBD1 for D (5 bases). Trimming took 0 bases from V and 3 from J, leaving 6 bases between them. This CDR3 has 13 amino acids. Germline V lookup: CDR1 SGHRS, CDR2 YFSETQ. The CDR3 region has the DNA TGCGCCAGCAGCTTGGCGGGGGACACTGAAGCTTTCTTT. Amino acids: CASSLAGDTEAFF.

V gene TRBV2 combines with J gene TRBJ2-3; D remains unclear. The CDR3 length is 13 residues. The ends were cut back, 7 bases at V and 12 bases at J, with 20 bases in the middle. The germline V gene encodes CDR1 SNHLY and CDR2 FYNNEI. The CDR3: CASILGPKVEQYF. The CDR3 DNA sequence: TGTGCCAGCATCCTCGGACCGAAAGTAGAACAGTATTTT.

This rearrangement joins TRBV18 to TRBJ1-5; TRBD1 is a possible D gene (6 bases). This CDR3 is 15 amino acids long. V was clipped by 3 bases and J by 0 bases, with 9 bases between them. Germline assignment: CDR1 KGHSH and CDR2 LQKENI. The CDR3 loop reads CASSPLDSSNQPQHF. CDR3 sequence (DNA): TGTGCCAGCTCACCCCTGGACAGTAGCAATCAGCCCCAGCATTTT.

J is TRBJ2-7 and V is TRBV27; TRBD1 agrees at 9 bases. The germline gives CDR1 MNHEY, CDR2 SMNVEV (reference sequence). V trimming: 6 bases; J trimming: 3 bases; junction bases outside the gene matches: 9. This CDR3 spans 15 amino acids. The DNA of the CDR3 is TGTGCCAGCAGGCGGACAGGGGTGGCCCTCTACGAGCAGTACTTC. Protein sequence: CASRRTGVALYEQYF.

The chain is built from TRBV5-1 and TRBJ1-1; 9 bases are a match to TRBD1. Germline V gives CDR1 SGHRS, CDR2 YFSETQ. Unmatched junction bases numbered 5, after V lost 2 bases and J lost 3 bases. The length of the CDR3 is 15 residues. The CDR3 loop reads CASSLQGARDTEAFF. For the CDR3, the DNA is TGCGCCAGCAGCTTACAGGGGGCGCGGGACACTGAAGCTTTCTTT. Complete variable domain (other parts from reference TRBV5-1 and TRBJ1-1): KAGVTQTPRYLIKTRGQQVTLSCSPISGHRSVSWYQQTPGQGLQFLFEYFSETQRNKGNFPGRFSGRQFSNSRSEMNVSTLELGDSALYLCASSLQGARDTEAFFGQGTRLTVV.

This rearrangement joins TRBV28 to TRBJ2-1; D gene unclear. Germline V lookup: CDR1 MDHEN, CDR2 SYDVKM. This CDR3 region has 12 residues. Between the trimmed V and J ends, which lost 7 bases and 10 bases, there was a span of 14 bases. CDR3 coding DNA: TGTGCCAGCATTCGTCTCGGTGGCGAGCAGTTCTTC. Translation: CASIRLGGEQFF.

The CDR3 reads CASIRPPRLAGGMDEQYF. In nucleotides, the CDR3 is TGTGCCAGCATCCGACCTCCGCGACTAGCGGGAGGGATGGACGAGCAGTACTTC. V and J are TRBV11-2 and TRBJ2-7, with 14 bases matching TRBD2. The CDR3 has 18 amino acids. Per the germline V gene, CDR1 is SGHAT and CDR2 is FQNNGV. V trimming: 7 bases; J trimming: 5 bases; junction bases outside the gene matches: 16. Complete variable domain (other parts from reference TRBV11-2 and TRBJ2-7): EAGVAQSPRYKIIEKRQSVAFWCNPISGHATLYWYQQILGQGPKLLIQFQNNGVVDDSQLPKDRFSAERLKGVDSTLKIQPAKLEDSAVYLCASIRPPRLAGGMDEQYFGPGTRLTVT.

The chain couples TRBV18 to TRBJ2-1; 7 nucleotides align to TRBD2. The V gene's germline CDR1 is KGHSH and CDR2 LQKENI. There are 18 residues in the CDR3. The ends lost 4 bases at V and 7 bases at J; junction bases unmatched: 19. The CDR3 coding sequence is TGTGCCAGCTCACGATATACTAGCGCCAGAGATACTCCTAATGAGCAGTTCTTC. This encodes CASSRYTSARDTPNEQFF.

Here the CDR3 reads CSARWQSNTGELFF. The CDR3 DNA is TGCAGCGCCCGCTGGCAGAGTAACACCGGGGAGCTGTTTTTT. The chain recombines TRBV29-1 with TRBJ2-2; no firm D call. The germline CDR1 and CDR2 sequences are SQVTM and ANQGSEA. V lost 7 bases and J 2 bases, leaving 14 bases between the germline ends. The CDR3 has 14 residues.

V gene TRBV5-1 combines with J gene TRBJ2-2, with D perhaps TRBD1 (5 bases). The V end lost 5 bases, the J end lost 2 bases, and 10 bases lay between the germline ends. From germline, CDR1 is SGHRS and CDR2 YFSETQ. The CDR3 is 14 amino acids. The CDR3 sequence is CASRQGQNTGELFF. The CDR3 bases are TGCGCCAGCAGACAAGGACAAAACACCGGGGAGCTGTTTTTT.

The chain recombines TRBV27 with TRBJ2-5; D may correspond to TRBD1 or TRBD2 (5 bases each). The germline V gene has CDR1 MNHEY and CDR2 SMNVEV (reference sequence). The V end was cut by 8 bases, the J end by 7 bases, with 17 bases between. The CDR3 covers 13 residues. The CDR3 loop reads CASPGRVSGTQYF. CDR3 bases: TGTGCCAGCCCGGGGCGAGTTTCCGGGACCCAGTACTTC.

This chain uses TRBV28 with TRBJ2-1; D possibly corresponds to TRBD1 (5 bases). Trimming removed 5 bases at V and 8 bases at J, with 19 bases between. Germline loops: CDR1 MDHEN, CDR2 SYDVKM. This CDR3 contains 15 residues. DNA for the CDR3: TGTGCCAGCAGTCCAACACAATCAGGGTTGGATGAGCAGTTCTTC. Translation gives CASSPTQSGLDEQFF.

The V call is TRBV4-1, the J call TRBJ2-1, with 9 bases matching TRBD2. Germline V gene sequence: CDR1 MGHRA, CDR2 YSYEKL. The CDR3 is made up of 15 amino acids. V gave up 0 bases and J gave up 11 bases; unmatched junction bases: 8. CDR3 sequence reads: CASSQEVGGTSKQFF. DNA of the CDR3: TGCGCCAGCAGCCAAGAAGTGGGGGGGACTAGCAAGCAGTTCTTC.

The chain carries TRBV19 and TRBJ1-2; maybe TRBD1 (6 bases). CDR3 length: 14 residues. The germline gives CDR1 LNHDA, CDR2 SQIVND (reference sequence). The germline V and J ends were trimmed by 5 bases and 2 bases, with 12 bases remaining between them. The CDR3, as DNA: TGTGCCAGTAGTGCCGACAGGACCAACTATGGCTACACCTTC. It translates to CASSADRTNYGYTF.

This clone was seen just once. CDR3 DNA sequence: TGTGCCAGCAGTCCGGACCGAAATTCACCCCTCCACTTT. It yields the protein CASSPDRNSPLHF. The gene calls are TRBV28 and TRBJ1-6; D gene unclear. The V and J ends lost 5 bases and 7 bases respectively, with 9 bases between them. Germline CDR1 reads MDHEN; CDR2 reads SYDVKM. The CDR3 consists of 13 residues.